This TCR beta chain derives from a study of control samples from healthy donors and cancer patients. Produced via immunoSEQ multiplex PCR; TCRdb's table is partial and in-frame only. The sample lists over 200,000 clones; roughly 82% were seen once. Source material: PBMCs. The clonotype originates from a woman aged 55-69 years with lung cancer.

CDR3 amino acids: CASSIQRGSGNTIYF. In DNA form, the CDR3 reads TGTGCCAGTAGTATACAACGGGGCTCTGGAAACACCATATATTTT. The chain couples TRBV19 to TRBJ1-3; D unclear. The germline gives CDR1 LNHDA, CDR2 SQIVND (reference sequence). CDR3 length equals 15 residues. Trimming took 2 bases from V and 0 from J, leaving 8 bases between them.